The TCR beta chain described here comes from a study of T cell repertoires in cytomegalovirus infection. TCRdb passed the reads through MiXCR, listing each CDR3 protein once. Of about 740,000 distinct CDR3 sequences listed, approximately 34% are singletons. Germline V gives CDR1 MGHDK, CDR2 SYGVNS. CDR3 size: 13 residues. V was clipped by 1 base and J by 4 bases, with 8 bases between them. This sequence was found in a human donor in good health (CMV status not recorded). Some clones in this sample may be carry-over from other donors' samples. The sample comprised PBMCs. The V gene is TRBV25-1, the J gene TRBJ2-7; the D is unclear. CDR3 loop: CASSESRRYEQYF. The DNA of the CDR3 is TGTGCCAGCAGTGAATCACGAAGGTACGAGCAGTACTTC.